A single sample gave rise to the 15 T cell receptor beta chains below, sequenced in a study of OX40 agonist ivuxolimab in advanced cancers. Libraries were made using the immunoSEQ multiplex PCR assay. TCRdb obtained this table from immuneACCESS and retained in-frame rearrangements with V and J assigned. These tables miss some clones; where compared with another copy, unresolved V genes account for less than half of the shortfall, and the remainder is unexplained. The sample table holds 77,000 or so clones, of which under 95% were seen once. 0.3% to 0.4% of the sample belongs to the ten largest clones. This specimen consisted of CD4+ or CD8+ T cells sorted from blood, obtained in a trial of the OX40 agonist ivuxolimab. The receptors come from an adult with an advanced solid tumor such as melanoma, head and neck, liver or kidney cancer.

This clone was detected only once. The chain combines TRBV10-2 with TRBJ2-3; the D gene is possibly TRBD2 (5 bases). This CDR3 contains 14 residues. V was pared by 0 bases and J by 2 bases, with 6 bases between. The germline CDR1 and CDR2 sequences are WSHSY and SAAADI. The CDR3 DNA is TGCGCCAGCAGTGAGTCGACTATCACAGATACGCAGTATTTT. Protein product: CASSESTITDTQYF.

This sequence joins TRBV30 and TRBJ1-6; D is undetermined. CDR1 and CDR2 (germline): GTSNPN, SVGIG (reference sequence). V gave up 1 base and J gave up 0 bases, with 7 bases separating them. This CDR3 has 15 amino acids. DNA of the CDR3: TGTGCCTGGAGTGGAGGTGGCTCCTATAATTCACCCCTCCACTTT. Protein: CAWSGGGSYNSPLHF.

Written as DNA, the CDR3 is TGTGCCAGCAGTTTCCCTGTCGGGACTAGCGAGAGTGTGACAGATACGCAGTATTTT. This encodes CASSFPVGTSESVTDTQYF. The rearrangement uses TRBV27 and TRBJ2-3; 10 bases are a match to TRBD2. In germline, CDR1 is MNHEY, CDR2 SMNVEV (reference sequence). The CDR3 spans 19 residues. Germline trimming cut 3 bases from V and 3 bases from J; bases unmatched to any gene: 15.

The rearrangement uses TRBV7-9 and TRBJ2-1; perhaps TRBD1 as D (6 bases). Deletions cut 6 bases from V and 1 base from J, with 13 bases between. The CDR3 loop spans 15 amino acids. Looked up from germline, CDR1 is SEHNR and CDR2 is FQNEAQ (reference sequence). CDR3 amino acids: CASSRTAGSYNEQFF. The CDR3 DNA follows: TGTGCCAGCAGTCGGACAGCCGGGTCCTACAATGAGCAGTTCTTC.

The rearrangement links TRBV6-5 to TRBJ1-5; no definite D call. The germline CDR1 and CDR2 sequences are MNHEY and SVGAGI. The V end lost 3 bases, the J end lost 0 bases, and 6 bases lay between the germline ends. The CDR3 is 14 residues long. As DNA, the CDR3 is TGTGCCAGCAGTTATGAGTATAGCAATCAGCCCCAGCATTTT. Protein product: CASSYEYSNQPQHF.

This chain joins TRBV30 and TRBJ2-7; D may be TRBD1 or TRBD2 (5 bases each). The CDR3 loop spans 13 amino acids. Germline CDR1 is GTSNPN and CDR2 is SVGIG (reference sequence). With 1 base removed from V and 0 bases from J, the gap between germline ends came to 7 bases. In nucleotides, the CDR3 is TGTGCCTGGAGTGACGGGGCCTCCTACGAGCAGTACTTC. It codes for CAWSDGASYEQYF.

This chain connects TRBV6-5 to TRBJ1-5; possibly TRBD1 for D (6 bases). This CDR3 has 15 amino acids. Per germline, CDR1 MNHEY and CDR2 SVGAGI. The V end lost 4 bases, the J end lost 1 base, and 11 bases lay between the germline ends. As DNA, the CDR3 is TGTGCCAGCAGTTCCAGGGGTTTGAGCAATCAGCCCCAGCATTTT. The encoded protein is CASSSRGLSNQPQHF.

The rearrangement uses TRBV6-1 and TRBJ2-7, with 15 bases fitting TRBD2. The CDR3 is made up of 16 amino acids. Unmatched junction bases numbered 3, after V lost 4 bases and J lost 2 bases. Germline V gene lookup returns CDR1 MNHNS and CDR2 SASEGT. The CDR3 nucleotides read TGTGCCAGCAGTGGGACTAGCGGGGGGGCGGCCTACGAGCAGTACTTC. It encodes CASSGTSGGAAYEQYF.

This chain joins TRBV5-5 and TRBJ1-1; D is uncertain. Trimming took 0 bases from V and 5 from J, leaving 8 bases between them. Germline V CDR1 and CDR2: SGHKS, YYEKEE (reference sequence). The CDR3 has 13 residues. CDR3 sequence reads: CASSLELETEAFF. CDR3 bases: TGTGCCAGCAGCTTGGAGCTCGAGACTGAAGCTTTCTTT.

This chain links TRBV10-1 with TRBJ2-7; D may be TRBD2 (5 bases). V lost 5 bases, J lost 5 bases, and 13 bases lay in between. Germline lookup yields CDR1 WNHNN and CDR2 SYGVQD (reference sequence). CDR3 length equals 13 residues. CDR3 sequence reads: CASSRDIGDEQYF. The CDR3 coding sequence is TGCGCCAGCAGTCGGGATATAGGTGACGAGCAGTACTTC.

This clone was detected only once. The V call is TRBV7-2, the J call TRBJ1-5; TRBD1 aligns across 11 bases. Germline values: CDR1 SGHTA, CDR2 FQGNSA. CDR3 length: 16 residues. Germline trimming cut 1 base from V and 4 bases from J; bases unmatched to any gene: 3. The CDR3 sequence: CASSLVGQGANQPQHF. The CDR3 region has the DNA TGTGCCAGCAGCTTAGTTGGACAGGGGGCGAATCAGCCCCAGCATTTT.

This clone was counted at least ten times. The genes are TRBV27 and TRBJ2-7, with unresolved D. The CDR3 spans 12 residues. From germline, CDR1 is MNHEY and CDR2 SMNVEV (reference sequence). The V end lost 5 bases, the J end lost 6 bases, and 11 bases lay between the germline ends. This chain's CDR3 is CASSPGVGEQYF. The CDR3 coding sequence is TGTGCCAGCAGTCCCGGAGTGGGCGAGCAGTACTTC.

The chain has TRBV7-2 and TRBJ2-7, with D uncertain. Germline CDR1 and CDR2: SGHTA and FQGNSA. The CDR3 loop spans 12 amino acids. V lost 5 bases and J lost 2, with 7 bases in between. This CDR3 is CASSQAAYEQYF. CDR3 sequence (DNA): TGTGCCAGCAGCCAGGCGGCCTACGAGCAGTACTTC.

The chain links TRBV19 to TRBJ2-6; no clear D. V gave up 9 bases and J gave up 0 bases, with 3 bases separating them. Germline V CDR1 and CDR2: LNHDA, SQIVND (reference sequence). The CDR3 loop spans 12 amino acids. The CDR3 nucleotides read TGTGCCAGCAGCTCTGGGGCCAACGTCCTGACTTTC. It specifies CASSSGANVLTF.

This rearrangement joins TRBV7-8 to TRBJ2-7, with D possibly matching TRBD2 (6 bases). The V end was cut by 1 base, the J end by 4 bases, with 11 bases between. This CDR3 spans 14 amino acids. CDR1 is SGHVS and CDR2 is FQNEAQ in the germline V gene. CDR3 sequence (DNA): TGTGCCAGCAGCTTAGTTGGGGAGGTGTACGAGCAGTACTTC. Its translation is CASSLVGEVYEQYF.